These 24 T cell receptor beta chains came from one sample sequenced in a study of shared clonotypes between healthy human individuals. Only in-frame clones appear in the TCRdb table, and some are missing; sequencing was by immunoSEQ multiplex PCR. This sample yields over 2 million clones, of which just under 95% are seen a single time; roughly 1.1% belongs to the top ten. CD8 cells regarded as naive lacked CD45RO, were positively chosen for CCR7, and omitted terminally differentiated effector memory CD45RA+ cells. The sequencing sample was made of naive CD8+ T cells sorted from blood. The origin of the receptors is a man between 18 and 35 years old in good health.

CDR3 amino acids: CAISDLESGRGEQFF. Here the CDR3 DNA reads TGTGCCATCAGTGATTTGGAAAGCGGGAGAGGTGAGCAGTTCTTC. The V gene is TRBV10-3, the J gene TRBJ2-1, with 8 positions matching TRBD2. CDR1 and CDR2 (germline): ENHRY, SYGVKD. The CDR3 has 15 amino acids. V was clipped by 3 bases and J by 9 bases; unmatched bases: 10.

The CDR3 DNA reads TGTGCCAGCAGCTTCTACACAGATACGCAGTATTTT. Protein: CASSFYTDTQYF. This chain uses TRBV13 with TRBJ2-3, with D unclear. V was cut by 3 bases and J by 2 bases, with 3 bases left in between. CDR3 size: 12 residues. The germline gives CDR1 PRHDT, CDR2 FYEKMQ (reference sequence).

The chain uses TRBV5-6 and TRBJ2-7; possibly TRBD2 for D (6 bases). V lost 7 bases and J lost 4, with 15 bases in between. Germline lookup yields CDR1 SGHDT and CDR2 YYEEEE. CDR3 length: 13 residues. The CDR3: CASGYVGGYEQYF. The CDR3 DNA reads TGTGCCAGCGGATACGTCGGGGGATACGAGCAGTACTTC.

J is TRBJ2-3 and V is TRBV4-1, with a possible D match to TRBD2 (6 bases). CDR3 length: 16 amino acids. Germline CDR1 reads MGHRA; CDR2 reads YSYEKL. V was clipped by 0 bases and J by 5 bases, with 15 bases between them. In DNA form, the CDR3 reads TGCGCCAGCAGCCAAGATGGGACTGGCCTTGGAGATACGCAGTATTTT. Residues: CASSQDGTGLGDTQYF.

The gene calls are TRBV5-4 and TRBJ2-5; D remains unclear. V dropped 2 bases and J dropped 5 bases, with 10 bases sitting between them. The CDR3 consists of 13 residues. The germline CDR1 and CDR2 sequences are SGHNT and YYREEE (reference sequence). In DNA form, the CDR3 reads TGTGCCAGCAGCTTATGGCGGCATGAGACCCAGTACTTC. Its translation is CASSLWRHETQYF.

This sequence joins TRBV7-8 and TRBJ2-1; 9 positions agree with TRBD1. The V gene end was trimmed by 10 bases and the J gene end by 10 bases; junction bases not matched to a gene: 17. The CDR3 contains 15 residues. Per germline, CDR1 SGHVS and CDR2 FQNEAQ. CDR3 DNA sequence: TGTGCCACCGCCGGGACAGGGCTCCTCATTGGGGAGCAGTTCTTC. The encoded protein is CATAGTGLLIGEQFF.

With respect to this clone: The same CDR3 also results from other DNA sequences found in this sample. The gene calls are TRBV7-9 and TRBJ1-2, with TRBD1 matching 7 bases. CDR1 is SEHNR and CDR2 is FQNEAQ in the germline V gene (reference sequence). The length of the CDR3 is 13 residues. V lost 2 bases and J lost 3; bases outside the gene matches: 0. CDR3 sequence: CASSLQGDYGYTF. The DNA for the CDR3 is TGTGCCAGCAGCTTACAGGGGGACTATGGCTACACCTTC.

The rearrangement links TRBV29-1 to TRBJ1-2; maybe TRBD1 (5 bases). V was shortened by 5 bases and J by 8 bases, with 12 bases between the two germline ends. From germline, CDR1 is SQVTM and CDR2 ANQGSEA. The CDR3 consists of 11 residues. CDR3 sequence: CSVPGPGGYTF. DNA for the CDR3: TGCAGCGTTCCGGGCCCAGGGGGCTACACCTTC.

To note about this clone: This CDR3 is also generated by other DNA sequences in the sample. The chain recombines TRBV9 with TRBJ1-2; no clear D gene. Trimming removed 2 bases from V and 2 bases from J, with 13 bases in between. Germline V gene data show CDR1 as SGDLS and CDR2 as YYNGEE. This CDR3 region has 15 residues. The CDR3, as DNA: TGTGCCAGCAGCGTGGATGGTTCCGGGAACTATGGCTACACCTTC. Amino acids: CASSVDGSGNYGYTF.

This clone was seen a few times. This rearrangement joins TRBV7-9 to TRBJ1-2; no definite D call. Germline lookup yields CDR1 SEHNR and CDR2 FQNEAQ (reference sequence). V was pared by 0 bases and J by 3 bases, with 8 bases between. The length of the CDR3 is 14 residues. The DNA for the CDR3 is TGTGCCAGCAGCTTAGCTTACGAACACTATGGCTACACCTTC. Amino acids: CASSLAYEHYGYTF.

The rearrangement joins TRBV5-6 to TRBJ2-7, with 10 bases fitting TRBD2. CDR3 length: 14 amino acids. Per germline, CDR1 SGHDT and CDR2 YYEEEE. The V and J ends lost 4 bases and 2 bases, in that order; junction bases with no gene match: 3. CDR3 residues: CASSGGLAPYEQYF. DNA of the CDR3: TGTGCCAGCAGCGGGGGACTAGCGCCCTACGAGCAGTACTTC.

Details on this clone: This sample includes further DNA sequences coding for the same CDR3. The chain carries TRBV2 and TRBJ1-1; D is perhaps TRBD1 (5 bases). Germline V gene lookup returns CDR1 SNHLY and CDR2 FYNNEI. The CDR3 runs 13 residues. V was cut by 6 bases and J by 1 base, with 9 bases left in between. The DNA for the CDR3 is TGTGCCAGCAGGCGAGGACAGAACACTGAAGCTTTCTTT. The encoded protein is CASRRGQNTEAFF.

The V and J genes are TRBV5-1 and TRBJ2-1; 8 nucleotides match TRBD1. The J segment lost 5 bases and the V segment lost 1 base, leaving 5 bases of the junction unmatched. The germline V gene has CDR1 SGHRS and CDR2 YFSETQ. There are 15 residues in the CDR3. CDR3 sequence (DNA): TGCGCCAGCAGCTTGATGGGACAGGCTAACAATGAGCAGTTCTTC. Encoded protein: CASSLMGQANNEQFF.

The rearrangement links TRBV13 to TRBJ1-6, with D maybe TRBD1 (5 bases). The CDR3 extends over 17 amino acids. The V end lost 5 bases, the J end lost 2 bases, and 16 bases lay between the germline ends. Germline CDR1 and CDR2: PRHDT and FYEKMQ (reference sequence). The CDR3 coding sequence is TGTGCCAGCAGCCAAGGGTCCTCGGGACCCTATAATTCACCCCTCCACTTT. Its protein is CASSQGSSGPYNSPLHF.

Only one count was recorded for this clone. This chain joins TRBV18 and TRBJ2-7; D is possibly TRBD1 or TRBD2 (6 bases each). CDR3 length equals 14 residues. Trimming took 3 bases from V and 3 from J, leaving 12 bases between them. Germline assignment: CDR1 KGHSH and CDR2 LQKENI. CDR3 DNA sequence: TGTGCCAGCTCACCGAAGGGGGGATACTACGAGCAGTACTTC. This gives the protein CASSPKGGYYEQYF.

The chain couples TRBV7-9 to TRBJ2-1; D perhaps matches TRBD2 (6 bases). This CDR3 comprises 12 residues. Trimming pared 4 bases from V and 10 bases from J, leaving 11 bases between. CDR1 SEHNR and CDR2 FQNEAQ come from the germline V gene (reference sequence). The CDR3 DNA reads as TGTGCCAGCAGCTCCCCAGCGGGCGAGCAGTTCTTC. Its protein product is CASSSPAGEQFF.

This clone has more than one count but fewer than ten. This sequence joins TRBV28 and TRBJ1-6; 7 nucleotides align to TRBD1. Germline V CDR1 and CDR2: MDHEN, SYDVKM. This CDR3 contains 14 residues. V was clipped by 8 bases and J by 7 bases; unmatched bases: 8. The CDR3: CASQIRDSNSPLHF. CDR3 sequence (DNA): TGTGCCAGCCAGATCCGGGACAGCAATTCACCCCTCCACTTT.

The J gene is TRBJ1-2, the V gene TRBV5-1, with D unclear. Per germline, CDR1 SGHRS and CDR2 YFSETQ. The CDR3 loop spans 14 amino acids. Trimming took off 3 bases at V and 7 bases at J, with 16 bases between the two ends. In DNA, the CDR3 is TGCGCCAGCAGCTCCTCGGTTGGATTGGGTGGCTACACCTTC. It codes for CASSSSVGLGGYTF. The variable domain in full, with the rest retrieved from reference TRBV5-1 and TRBJ1-2, is KAGVTQTPRYLIKTRGQQVTLSCSPISGHRSVSWYQQTPGQGLQFLFEYFSETQRNKGNFPGRFSGRQFSNSRSEMNVSTLELGDSALYLCASSSSVGLGGYTFGSGTRLTVV.

This chain joins TRBV7-9 and TRBJ2-7; D is perhaps TRBD1 (6 bases). CDR3 length: 14 residues. V lost 4 bases to trimming and J lost 0 bases, with 10 bases between them. Germline V gives CDR1 SEHNR, CDR2 FQNEAQ (reference sequence). CDR3 DNA sequence: TGTGCCAGCAGCTCGGGACAAAACTCCTACGAGCAGTACTTC. Residues: CASSSGQNSYEQYF.

The V call is TRBV4-1, the J call TRBJ2-1; D is undetermined. This CDR3 region has 21 residues. Germline CDR1 is MGHRA and CDR2 is YSYEKL. V lost 1 base and J lost 7, with 32 bases in between. The CDR3 is CASSQVVVGQLIPPIGNEQFF. Here the CDR3 DNA reads TGCGCCAGCAGCCAAGTGGTGGTGGGCCAGCTTATTCCCCCGATTGGGAATGAGCAGTTCTTC.

Only one count was recorded for this clone. The chain is built from TRBV6-1 and TRBJ2-2, with D possibly matching TRBD2 (5 bases). The CDR3 extends over 13 amino acids. V dropped 2 bases and J dropped 6 bases, with 7 bases sitting between them. CDR1 is MNHNS, CDR2 SASEGT, per germline. CDR3 DNA: TGTGCCAGCAGTGAAACTAGGTCCGGGGAGCTGTTTTTT. Translated: CASSETRSGELFF.

The rearrangement uses TRBV5-4 and TRBJ2-2; D is ambiguous. CDR1 is SGHNT, CDR2 YYREEE, per germline (reference sequence). The CDR3 contains 15 residues. Trimming pared 0 bases from V and 4 bases from J, leaving 10 bases between. The CDR3 sequence: CASSLGTEGTGELFF. The CDR3 nucleotides read TGTGCCAGCAGCTTGGGGACCGAAGGCACCGGGGAGCTGTTTTTT.

This rearrangement joins TRBV28 to TRBJ2-7; 9 positions match TRBD1. J gave up 2 bases and V 5 bases, and 7 bases lay outside the gene matches. This CDR3 region has 15 residues. Germline V gene data show CDR1 as MDHEN and CDR2 as SYDVKM. This CDR3 is CASSKWDRDTYEQYF. The CDR3 DNA sequence: TGTGCCAGCAGTAAGTGGGACAGGGATACCTACGAGCAGTACTTC.

This chain joins TRBV30 and TRBJ1-5, with D unclear. Trimming stripped 2 bases from V and 0 bases from J, with 8 bases between. The CDR3 spans 14 residues. CDR1 and CDR2 from the germline V gene are GTSNPN and SVGIG (reference sequence). The CDR3 coding sequence is TGTGCCTGGAGTCCGGCTAATAGCAATCAGCCCCAGCATTTT. This sequence encodes CAWSPANSNQPQHF.